The sequence of this T cell receptor beta chain was determined in a study of prognosis after radiotherapy for stage I lung cancer (dated by TCRdb to the early 2020s). In the study overall: Roughly 20 stage I NSCLC patients were enrolled in Nanjing, China, between 2018 and January 2019. The patients included approximately 15 who had newly diagnosed primary stage I lung tumors, along with about 5 others who had oligometastatic NSCLC after their primary tumor had been surgically resected. Every patient was regarded as medically inoperable, because of comorbidities in over ten cases and refusal of surgery in several cases. The cohort was made up of some 12 men and over 5 women, with a median age of about 74 years and an age range of about 53 to 90 years. Squamous cell carcinoma histology was identified in 7 or 8 patients, and adenocarcinoma histology was identified in about 12 patients. Image-guided IMRT or VMAT was used to deliver SBRT in 3 to 5 fractions at a biologically effective dose of at least 100 Gy. Concurrent therapy was not administered to any patient alongside SBRT. Four of the 19 patients developed distant metastases after SBRT, at a median of approximately 7 months; the other 15 showed no significant progression. Peripheral blood TCR beta repertoires were profiled in stage I NSCLC patients before and after stereotactic body radiotherapy, and the repertoires were related to distant failure. The study took one blood sample before SBRT and one after SBRT from each of roughly 20 patients and sequenced all 40 or so samples.

From the cysteine through the phenylalanine, the CDR3 covers 14 amino acids. Only CDR3 DNA remains: 42 bases, in frame from the first base. The germline V gene yields MNHEY for CDR1 and SVGAGI for CDR2. Broad study findings and their caveats: Unique TCR clone counts fell after SBRT (median 10,088 before versus several thousand after; Wilcoxon paired P=0.011). Post-SBRT Shannon entropy and its change from baseline were lower in patients who developed distant metastases; baseline Shannon entropy was not associated with metastases. All reported P values were unadjusted for multiple comparisons. TRBV and TRBJ usage frequencies reportedly varied with metastasis status, involving two V genes at baseline and several V and two J genes after SBRT. The small cohort and short follow-up limited the study, so independent validation of the findings is needed. Whether the expanded TCR clones were tumor-specific was not determined.

No patient had a history of other malignancies or prior chemotherapy or radiotherapy, and all had node-negative disease on CT and PET/CT. At each of two time points, 5.5 to 7 milliliters of peripheral venous blood were collected in EDTA tubes. Ficoll-Paque Plus density-gradient centrifugation was used to isolate PBMCs. Right after collection, samples were kept at -80 degrees C until analysis. Comments on this clonotype: Its antigen remains unidentified. The junction and the germline gene differ at one end; a read error may be behind it.

Two rounds of multiplex PCR were used to amplify the TCR beta CDR3 region from genomic DNA. The first PCR round used primers specific to each TRBV and TRBJ gene, and the primer sequences were filed in Chinese patent CN105087789A. Universal primers were used in the second PCR round. The Roche High Pure PCR Template Preparation Kit was used to extract genomic DNA from frozen PBMCs. Paired-end sequencing with 151 bp reads was performed on the libraries using an Illumina HiSeq 3000. The paper's data handling went like this. CutAdapt was used to discard raw reads that did not contain the multiplex PCR primer sequences. Using PEAR, the high-quality paired reads were merged into contigs. By aligning each contig to reference sequences, MiXCR assigned the TRB V, D and J gene segments to that contig. CDR3 sequences were clustered by base quality and sequence similarity to remove sequencing errors. Diversity was measured as Shannon entropy normalized by the natural log of productive TCR sequence number. To get clonality, Shannon entropy was divided by the natural log of the number of unique clonotypes, and that result was subtracted from one. Progression-free survival cut-offs for repertoire metrics were chosen using the Youden index of ROC curves, with analyses run in R 3.5.3. Through fastp at Q25 and MiXCR, TCRdb rebuilt clones from the public reads, retaining in-frame beta chains. CDR3 protein duplicates are merged, each entry listing the most common genes and DNA. These V and J calls originate from TCRdb's pipeline instead of the authors' own analysis. In all, the sample holds 20,000 or so distinct CDR3 sequences, and 43% of those were seen once. More than 25% of the sample is taken by the ten largest.

This chain is built from TRBV6-5 and TRBJ2-7; no confident D gene assignment can be made. The TCR comes from a donor over 45 with non-small cell lung cancer. This specimen was PBMCs, taken before or after stereotactic body radiation therapy (not recorded which). The nucleotide sequence is given as TGTTCCAGCAGTTACGAGCGTAGACTCTACGAGCAGTACTTC. Its protein reads: CSSSYERRLYEQYF.